This T cell receptor beta chain came from a study of T cell responses to AZD1222 COVID-19 vaccine. Study-wide results and limits: Mapped onto spike, vaccine-associated CD4 TCRs spanned it and were dominant at 160-218 and 743-854. Females outnumbered males among donors, who were mostly white British; clonal diversity was possibly underestimated. At baseline, just 6 or 7 AZD1222 recipients tested seropositive.

CDR3 length equals 12 residues. Trimming removed 4 bases from V and 7 bases from J, with 10 bases in between. Germline values: CDR1 SGHTA, CDR2 FQGTGA. Remarks on this clone: Its antigen is unidentified.

Here immunoSEQ multiplex PCR was the method, and the copy in TCRdb shows in-frame clones only, minus some. The table lists about 93,000 clones, about nine tenths of them singletons. The sample was peripheral blood, taken on day 0 of MenACWY control vaccination. The sequence derives from an adult in good health. The chain has TRBV7-3 and TRBJ1-2; unclear D gene. CDR3 in DNA: TGTGCCAGCAGCTCGGGTCGAGGTGGCTACACCTTC. This codes for CASSSGRGGYTF.